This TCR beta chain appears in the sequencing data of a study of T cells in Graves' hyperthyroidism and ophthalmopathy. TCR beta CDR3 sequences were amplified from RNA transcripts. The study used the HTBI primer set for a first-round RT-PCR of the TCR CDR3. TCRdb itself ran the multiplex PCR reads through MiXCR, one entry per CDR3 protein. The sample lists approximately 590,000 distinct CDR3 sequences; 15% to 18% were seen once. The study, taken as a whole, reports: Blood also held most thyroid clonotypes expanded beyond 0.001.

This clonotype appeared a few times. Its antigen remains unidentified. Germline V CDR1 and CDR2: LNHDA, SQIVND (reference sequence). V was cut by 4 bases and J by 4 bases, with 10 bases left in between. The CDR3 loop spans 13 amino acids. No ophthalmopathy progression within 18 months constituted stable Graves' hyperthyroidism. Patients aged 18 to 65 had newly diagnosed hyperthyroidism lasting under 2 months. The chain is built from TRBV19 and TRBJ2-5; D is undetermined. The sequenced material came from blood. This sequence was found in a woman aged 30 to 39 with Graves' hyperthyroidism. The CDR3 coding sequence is TGTGCCAGTAGTACGGCGGTGGTAGAGACCCAGTACTTC. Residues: CASSTAVVETQYF.